The 18 T cell receptor beta chains below come from one sample, sequenced in a study of cytomegalovirus exposure and HLA in healthy donors. A multiplex PCR was run with 60 Vbeta primers and 13 Jbeta primers. Produced via immunoSEQ multiplex PCR; TCRdb's table is partial and in-frame only. In the table there are around 210,000 clones, just under 80% of which are singletons. Sequenced sample: PBMCs. All receptors come from a boy between 10 and 17 years old in good health and CMV-seronegative.

This clone has just a few counts. This sequence joins TRBV10-3 and TRBJ1-1; no firm D call. Germline-derived CDR1 and CDR2 are ENHRY and SYGVKD. Trimming took 8 bases from V and 2 from J, leaving 9 bases between them. The CDR3 length is 12 residues. CDR3 amino acids: CAIGPVNTEAFF. CDR3 nucleotides: TGTGCCATCGGGCCCGTTAACACTGAAGCTTTCTTT.

This chain joins TRBV18 and TRBJ2-7; a weak D match, TRBD1 (6 bases). The CDR3 runs 15 residues. The V gene lost 3 bases and the J gene lost 6 bases, with 18 bases spanning the gap. The V gene's germline CDR1 is KGHSH and CDR2 LQKENI. Here the CDR3 DNA reads TGTGCCAGCTCACCGTCGACTGTCGGACAGCTCGAGCAGTACTTC. Protein sequence: CASSPSTVGQLEQYF. The whole variable domain, remainder taken from reference TRBV18 and TRBJ2-7, is NAGVMQNPRHLVRRRGQEARLRCSPMKGHSHVYWYRQLPEEGLKFMVYLQKENIIDESGMPKERFSAEFPKEGPSILRIQQVVRGDSAAYFCASSPSTVGQLEQYFGPGTRLTVT.

This chain uses TRBV7-6 with TRBJ1-1; possibly TRBD1 for D (6 bases). This CDR3 comprises 18 residues. Trimming stripped 5 bases from V and 3 bases from J, with 25 bases between. Germline V gives CDR1 SGHVS, CDR2 FNYEAQ. The CDR3 spells CASSAYPLRGNRDTEAFF. CDR3 nucleotides: TGTGCCAGCAGCGCATACCCCCTAAGGGGGAACAGGGACACTGAAGCTTTCTTT.

The V call is TRBV5-6, the J call TRBJ1-1; D is undetermined. V lost 2 bases to trimming and J lost 2 bases, with 7 bases between them. Germline CDR1 and CDR2: SGHDT and YYEEEE. The CDR3 is 13 residues long. The CDR3 sequence is CASSFVSNTEAFF. DNA of the CDR3: TGTGCCAGCAGCTTCGTTAGTAACACTGAAGCTTTCTTT.

This chain joins TRBV11-2 and TRBJ2-2, with TRBD1 as a possible D gene (6 bases). CDR1 and CDR2 (germline): SGHAT, FQNNGV. V was clipped by 5 bases and J by 0 bases, with 13 bases between them. The CDR3 is made up of 16 amino acids. Here the CDR3 reads CASSQGPRANTGELFF. The CDR3 DNA follows: TGTGCCAGCAGCCAGGGGCCCCGAGCGAACACCGGGGAGCTGTTTTTT.

The rearrangement uses TRBV11-2 and TRBJ1-1, with a weak D call TRBD1 (6 bases). The V and J ends lost 5 bases and 7 bases respectively, with 14 bases between them. The CDR3 runs 13 residues. Germline CDR1 is SGHAT and CDR2 is FQNNGV. For the CDR3, the DNA is TGTGCCAGCAGCGCCTGGGACAAGCTTGAAGCTTTCTTT. This sequence encodes CASSAWDKLEAFF.

The chain has TRBV6-1 and TRBJ1-2; D unresolved. Looked up from germline, CDR1 is MNHNS and CDR2 is SASEGT. CDR3 length: 12 residues. Trimming took off 5 bases at V and 8 bases at J, with 12 bases between the two ends. CDR3 amino acids: CASSPGFRGYTF. The CDR3, as DNA: TGTGCCAGCAGTCCGGGGTTCCGGGGCTACACCTTC.

The rearrangement links TRBV5-6 to TRBJ2-7, with D perhaps matching TRBD2 (5 bases). The CDR3 contains 17 residues. Germline-derived CDR1 and CDR2 are SGHDT and YYEEEE. Trimming removed 4 bases from V and 7 bases from J, with 27 bases in between. The CDR3 protein is CASSAEVDPGSRWEQYF. The CDR3 DNA reads as TGTGCCAGCAGCGCGGAGGTTGACCCGGGGTCTCGTTGGGAGCAGTACTTC.

The count of this clone is one. The V call is TRBV6-5, the J call TRBJ1-1; 8 positions agree with TRBD1. The CDR3 extends over 14 amino acids. Germline V gene data show CDR1 as MNHEY and CDR2 as SVGAGI. V shed 4 bases and J 4 bases; nucleotides not matched to a gene: 5. The CDR3: CASSSDRVPTEAFF. CDR3 in DNA: TGTGCCAGCAGTTCGGACAGGGTCCCCACTGAAGCTTTCTTT.

The chain employs TRBV6-1 and TRBJ1-2; 8 bases agree with TRBD1. Germline V gene data show CDR1 as MNHNS and CDR2 as SASEGT. There are 14 residues in the CDR3. Trimming cost V 5 bases and J 4 bases; bases outside gene matches: 6. CDR3 in DNA: TGTGCCAGCAGTCCGGGACAGGCCTCCTATGGCTACACCTTC. Protein sequence: CASSPGQASYGYTF.

V gene TRBV19 combines with J gene TRBJ2-1; D is unresolved. This CDR3 is 14 amino acids long. Trimming left V 2 bases short and J 3 bases short, with 8 bases between. The germline gives CDR1 LNHDA, CDR2 SQIVND (reference sequence). The CDR3 DNA reads as TGTGCCAGTAGTATACATCACTTCTACAATGAGCAGTTCTTC. This sequence encodes CASSIHHFYNEQFF.

The chain recombines TRBV18 with TRBJ1-2; TRBD1 matches at 7 bases. The germline gives CDR1 KGHSH, CDR2 LQKENI. The CDR3 is made up of 15 amino acids. J lost 1 base, V lost 3 bases, and 5 bases had no gene match. Here the CDR3 reads CASSPGTADNYGYTF. In DNA form, the CDR3 reads TGTGCCAGCTCACCCGGGACAGCTGATAACTATGGCTACACCTTC.

The chain couples TRBV14 to TRBJ2-7; TRBD1 aligns across 7 bases. The germline gives CDR1 SGHDN, CDR2 FVKESK. J gave up 2 bases and V 6 bases, and 13 bases lay outside the gene matches. The CDR3 has 16 amino acids. The CDR3 loop is CASSFLGGSRPYEQYF. The DNA for the CDR3 is TGTGCCAGCAGTTTCTTAGGGGGCTCAAGGCCCTACGAGCAGTACTTC.

The CDR3 loop reads CSVAVTSGYNEQFF. The CDR3 coding sequence is TGCAGCGTTGCAGTTACTAGCGGCTACAATGAGCAGTTCTTC. The chain couples TRBV29-1 to TRBJ2-1; 8 bases match TRBD2. This CDR3 contains 14 residues. CDR1 and CDR2 (germline): SQVTM, ANQGSEA. Germline trimming cut 4 bases from V and 3 bases from J; bases unmatched to any gene: 5.

The rearrangement uses TRBV6-1 and TRBJ1-5; TRBD1 matches at 10 bases. This CDR3 comprises 15 residues. Germline V gives CDR1 MNHNS, CDR2 SASEGT. V shed 3 bases, J shed 8 bases, and the junction held 7 bases outside the gene matches. The CDR3 sequence: CASSDRTGGGKPQHF. CDR3 nucleotide sequence: TGTGCCAGCAGTGATCGGACAGGGGGAGGGAAGCCCCAGCATTTT.

The chain is built from TRBV19 and TRBJ1-4; no clear D gene. Trimming took 10 bases from V and 0 from J, leaving 9 bases between them. The length of the CDR3 is 13 residues. The germline CDR1 and CDR2 sequences are LNHDA and SQIVND (reference sequence). The DNA for the CDR3 is TGTGCCACACGGGTTGCAACTAATGAAAAACTGTTTTTT. Translated, it gives CATRVATNEKLFF.

This chain joins TRBV6-6 and TRBJ2-1; D is ambiguous. Germline values: CDR1 MNHNY, CDR2 SVGAGI (reference sequence). This CDR3 has 11 residues. Trimming cost V 5 bases and J 7 bases, with 6 bases left between them. CDR3 protein: CASSVGNEQFF. CDR3 coding DNA: TGTGCCAGCAGTGTCGGGAATGAGCAGTTCTTC.

In its sample, this clone was seen once. The chain joins TRBV27 to TRBJ2-3; D perhaps matches TRBD1 (5 bases). CDR3 length: 15 amino acids. Germline CDR1 and CDR2: MNHEY and SMNVEV (reference sequence). With 3 bases removed from V and 3 bases from J, the gap between germline ends came to 13 bases. CDR3 region: CASSFSAGSTDTQYF. The CDR3 bases are TGTGCCAGCAGTTTCTCGGCAGGGTCGACAGATACGCAGTATTTT.